The entry below gives a single T cell receptor (beta chain) sequence along with its context. Individuals drawn from 20 to 25 US areas were roughly 18 to 95 years old. What the recovered Cohort 3 donors had was two negative PCRs, clearance, or symptom resolution. The ends lost 6 bases at V and 6 bases at J; junction bases unmatched: 9. Germline CDR1 reads MNHEY; CDR2 reads SVGAGI. The CDR3 covers 14 residues. The data derive from a study of blood T cell repertoires in COVID-19. Study summary: Sources were T cells, B-cell-depleted T cells, or PBMCs; the material itself was cDNA or gDNA.

How the authors handled the data: Reference gene primer amplification yielded estimated nucleated cell counts. Method: immunoSEQ multiplex PCR; TCRdb's copy keeps in-frame clones and lacks some. Clone size and V and J calls were adopted from that table, with D and trimming inferred from the DNA. The sample includes more than 350,000 clones, around nine tenths of them seen just once. Sequencing was performed on PBMCs or T cells enriched from blood (not recorded which). The receptor's source is a woman aged 45 to 65 who had recovered from COVID-19. The chain has TRBV6-5 and TRBJ2-7, with 9 bases aligning to TRBD1. The CDR3, as DNA: TGTGCCAGCAGCCGGGACAGGGAGCGTCTCGAGCAGTACTTC. Its protein product is CASSRDRERLEQYF.